What follows are 18 T cell receptor beta chains derived from one specimen sequenced in a study of cytomegalovirus exposure and HLA in healthy donors. With 60 Vbeta and 13 Jbeta primers, the PCR was carried out. TCRdb keeps only in-frame clones here, not all; method: immunoSEQ multiplex PCR. The sample includes around 190,000 clones, about four fifths of them seen just once. The sequenced sample was PBMCs. The receptors derive from a young man in good health and CMV-seronegative.

The chain couples TRBV19 to TRBJ2-3, with 10 bases lining up with TRBD1. The junction had 9 bases not matched to a gene; V was cut back by 10 bases and J by 5 bases. This CDR3 spans 14 amino acids. From germline, CDR1 is LNHDA and CDR2 SQIVND (reference sequence). The CDR3 here is CATSRTGGEDTQYF. DNA of the CDR3: TGTGCCACCTCCCGGACAGGGGGTGAAGATACGCAGTATTTT.

The J gene is TRBJ2-2, the V gene TRBV7-6, with 7 bases identical to TRBD2. Germline-derived CDR1 and CDR2 are SGHVS and FNYEAQ. Trimming removed 6 bases from V and 8 bases from J; junction bases left unmatched: 18. The CDR3 extends over 17 amino acids. This chain's CDR3 is CASSLPLGAGDTGELFF. The CDR3, as DNA: TGTGCCAGCAGTCTGCCCTTAGGGGCGGGAGATACTGGGGAGCTGTTTTTT.

V and J are TRBV29-1 and TRBJ1-4; D possibly corresponds to TRBD1 (6 bases). Trimming took off 4 bases at V and 5 bases at J, with 8 bases between the two ends. The CDR3 runs to 12 residues. CDR1 SQVTM and CDR2 ANQGSEA come from the germline V gene. CDR3 residues: CSVGQGNEKLFF. The CDR3 bases are TGCAGCGTTGGCCAGGGGAATGAAAAACTGTTTTTT.

This clone was counted between two and nine times. V is TRBV25-1 and J is TRBJ2-2; possible D gene TRBD1, 5 bases. V was trimmed by 10 bases and J by 0 bases, leaving 18 bases between them. The CDR3 sequence is 16 residues long. Germline V gene lookup returns CDR1 MGHDK and CDR2 SYGVNS. CDR3 sequence reads: CATKAPGRTNTGELFF. CDR3 bases: TGTGCCACCAAGGCCCCAGGGCGAACGAACACCGGGGAGCTGTTTTTT.

Here the CDR3 reads CAISESEGLSPLHF. The CDR3 coding sequence is TGTGCCATCAGTGAGTCGGAGGGTCTCTCACCCCTCCACTTT. The chain recombines TRBV10-3 with TRBJ1-6; D remains ambiguous. The CDR3 has 14 residues. V was shortened by 0 bases and J by 10 bases, with 10 bases between the two germline ends. Per germline, CDR1 ENHRY and CDR2 SYGVKD.

The chain uses TRBV10-2 and TRBJ2-1; TRBD2 might be the D (5 bases). The V gene lost 7 bases and the J gene lost 5 bases, with 15 bases spanning the gap. The CDR3 is made up of 14 amino acids. Germline V gene data show CDR1 as WSHSY and CDR2 as SAAADI. This CDR3 is CASNQAVSHNEQFF. In DNA, the CDR3 is TGCGCCAGCAATCAAGCGGTATCCCACAATGAGCAGTTCTTC.

This clone was detected only a few times. This chain connects TRBV14 to TRBJ2-1, with 12 bases fitting TRBD2. The CDR3 runs to 18 residues. CDR1 and CDR2 from the germline V gene are SGHDN and FVKESK. Trimming removed 4 bases from V and 6 bases from J; junction bases left unmatched: 13. CDR3 protein: CASSPTASGGAILNEQFF. Here the CDR3 DNA reads TGTGCCAGCAGCCCAACCGCTAGCGGGGGGGCCATCCTCAATGAGCAGTTCTTC.

This chain links TRBV2 with TRBJ1-6, with D unresolved. Per the germline V gene, CDR1 is SNHLY and CDR2 is FYNNEI. The CDR3 length is 15 residues. Trimming removed 6 bases at V and 4 bases at J, with 13 bases between. The CDR3 protein is CASSFTRRYNSPLHF. In DNA, the CDR3 is TGTGCCAGCAGCTTCACGCGCCGGTATAATTCACCCCTCCACTTT.

The V gene is TRBV28, the J gene TRBJ2-3, with 7 bases fitting TRBD2. Looked up from germline, CDR1 is MDHEN and CDR2 is SYDVKM. Trimming cost V 6 bases and J 6 bases; bases outside gene matches: 9. The CDR3 loop spans 14 amino acids. The CDR3 is CASSSSGIGDTQYF. In DNA, the CDR3 is TGTGCCAGCAGCTCGAGCGGGATTGGGGATACGCAGTATTTT.

The genes are TRBV11-2 and TRBJ2-1; 9 bases are a match to TRBD2. This CDR3 is 15 amino acids long. Germline values: CDR1 SGHAT, CDR2 FQNNGV. J gave up 7 bases and V 3 bases, and 7 bases lay outside the gene matches. CDR3 nucleotides: TGTGCCAGCAGCTTCGACGCGGGGGGGTATAATGAGCAGTTCTTC. Protein sequence: CASSFDAGGYNEQFF.

This sequence joins TRBV4-3 and TRBJ1-3, with TRBD1 matching 7 bases. V shed 1 base and J 4 bases; nucleotides not matched to a gene: 4. CDR1 is LGHNA, CDR2 YSLEER, per germline. CDR3 size: 15 residues. The CDR3 region has the DNA TGCGCCAGCAGCCAAGGGACAGGAGTAGGAAACACCATATATTTT. This codes for CASSQGTGVGNTIYF.

V and J are TRBV19 and TRBJ2-1, with 8 bases that match TRBD1. This CDR3 spans 14 amino acids. V gave up 6 bases and J gave up 8 bases; unmatched junction bases: 9. Germline assignment: CDR1 LNHDA and CDR2 SQIVND (reference sequence). CDR3 region: CASSVGAGGHEQFF. The CDR3 DNA is TGTGCCAGTAGCGTCGGGGCAGGGGGCCATGAGCAGTTCTTC. The entire variable domain, with the rest obtained from reference TRBV19 and TRBJ2-1, is as follows: DGGITQSPKYLFRKEGQNVTLSCEQNLNHDAMYWYRQDPGQGLRLIYYSQIVNDFQKGDIAEGYSVSREKKESFPLTVTSAQKNPTAFYLCASSVGAGGHEQFFGPGTRLTVL.

V is TRBV27 and J is TRBJ1-2, with 12 bases fitting TRBD1. V was pared by 8 bases and J by 3 bases, with 4 bases of the junction left unmatched. This CDR3 spans 14 amino acids. Per germline, CDR1 MNHEY and CDR2 SMNVEV (reference sequence). The CDR3 DNA follows: TGTGCCAGCGGGGGGGACAGGGGGCACTATGGCTACACCTTC. This codes for CASGGDRGHYGYTF.

The chain combines TRBV5-6 with TRBJ1-4, with D perhaps matching TRBD1 (6 bases). From germline, CDR1 is SGHDT and CDR2 YYEEEE. Between the trimmed V and J ends, which lost 0 bases and 8 bases, there was a span of 11 bases. This CDR3 region has 14 residues. CDR3 bases: TGTGCCAGCAGCTTGGGGAATACAGGGGAAAAACTGTTTTTT. Translation: CASSLGNTGEKLFF.

This chain links TRBV19 with TRBJ1-5; D is perhaps TRBD1 (6 bases). The CDR3 has 14 residues. Trimming pared 6 bases from V and 6 bases from J, leaving 15 bases between. Per germline, CDR1 LNHDA and CDR2 SQIVND (reference sequence). CDR3 nucleotide sequence: TGTGCCAGTAGCCGCGGGGGGCAGGGTCAGCCCCAGCATTTT. It encodes CASSRGGQGQPQHF.

J is TRBJ2-2 and V is TRBV30, with D possibly matching TRBD2 (6 bases). The CDR3 has 15 amino acids. Germline values: CDR1 GTSNPN, CDR2 SVGIG (reference sequence). V was clipped by 4 bases and J by 3 bases, with 15 bases between them. CDR3 sequence reads: CAWKSRAGHTGELFF. The CDR3 coding sequence is TGTGCCTGGAAATCTAGGGCGGGACACACCGGGGAGCTGTTTTTT.

The chain has TRBV5-8 and TRBJ2-3; D perhaps matches TRBD2 (5 bases). The CDR3 consists of 15 residues. Germline-derived CDR1 and CDR2 are SGHTS and YDEGEE. V lost 0 bases, J lost 8 bases, and 16 bases lay in between. The CDR3 loop is CASSLGTAAMITQYF. DNA of the CDR3: TGTGCCAGCAGCTTGGGGACTGCAGCAATGATTACGCAGTATTTT.

The chain links TRBV19 to TRBJ1-6; no firm D call. CDR1 and CDR2 from the germline V gene are LNHDA and SQIVND (reference sequence). The CDR3 is 17 amino acids. Trimming took 2 bases from V and 3 from J, leaving 14 bases between them. CDR3 DNA sequence: TGTGCCAGTAGTATATTTGGGCCCGGGGTCTATAATTCACCCCTCCACTTT. This gives the protein CASSIFGPGVYNSPLHF.